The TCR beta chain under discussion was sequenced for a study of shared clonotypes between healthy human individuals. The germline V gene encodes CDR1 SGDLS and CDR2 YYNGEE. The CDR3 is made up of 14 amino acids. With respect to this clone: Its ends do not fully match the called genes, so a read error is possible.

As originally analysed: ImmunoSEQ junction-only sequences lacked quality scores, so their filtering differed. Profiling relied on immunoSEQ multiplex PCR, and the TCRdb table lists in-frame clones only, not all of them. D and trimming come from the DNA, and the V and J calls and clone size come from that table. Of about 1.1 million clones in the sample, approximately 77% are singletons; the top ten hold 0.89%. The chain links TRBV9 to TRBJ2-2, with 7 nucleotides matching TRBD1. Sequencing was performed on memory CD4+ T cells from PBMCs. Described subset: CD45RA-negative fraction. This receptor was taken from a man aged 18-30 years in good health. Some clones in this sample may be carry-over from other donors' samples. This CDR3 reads CASAGTAKTGELFF. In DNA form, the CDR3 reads TGTGCCAGTGCTGGGACAGCGAAGACCGGGGAGCTGTTTTTT.